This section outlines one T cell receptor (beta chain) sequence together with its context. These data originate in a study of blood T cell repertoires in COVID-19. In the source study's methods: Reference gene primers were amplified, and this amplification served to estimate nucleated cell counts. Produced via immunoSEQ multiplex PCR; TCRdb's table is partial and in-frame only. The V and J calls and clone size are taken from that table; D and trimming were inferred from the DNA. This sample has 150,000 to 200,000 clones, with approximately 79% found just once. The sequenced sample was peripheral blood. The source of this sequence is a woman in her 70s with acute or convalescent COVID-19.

CDR3 coding DNA: TGTGCCAGCAATCCGGGACAGACATTCTATGGCTACACCTTC. It codes for CASNPGQTFYGYTF. The gene calls are TRBV2 and TRBJ1-2; 7 bases match TRBD1. The CDR3 length is 14 residues. Germline V gives CDR1 SNHLY, CDR2 FYNNEI. The ends lost 7 bases at V and 4 bases at J; junction bases unmatched: 9.